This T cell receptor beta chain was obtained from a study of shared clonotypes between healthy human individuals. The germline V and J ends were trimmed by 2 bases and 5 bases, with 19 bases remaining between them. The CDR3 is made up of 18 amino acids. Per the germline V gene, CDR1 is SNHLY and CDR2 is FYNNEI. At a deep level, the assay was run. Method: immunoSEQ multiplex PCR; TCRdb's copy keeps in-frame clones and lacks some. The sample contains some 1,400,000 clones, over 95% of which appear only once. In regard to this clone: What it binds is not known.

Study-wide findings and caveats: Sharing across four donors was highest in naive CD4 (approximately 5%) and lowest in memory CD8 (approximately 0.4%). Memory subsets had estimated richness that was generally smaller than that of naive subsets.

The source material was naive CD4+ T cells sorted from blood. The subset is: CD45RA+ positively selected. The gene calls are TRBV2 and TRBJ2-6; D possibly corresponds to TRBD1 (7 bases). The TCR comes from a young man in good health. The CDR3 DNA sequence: TGTGCCAGCAGTGAACGAGGCCAGGGGGGAAGGAGGGCCAACGTCCTGACTTTC. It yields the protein CASSERGQGGRRANVLTF.